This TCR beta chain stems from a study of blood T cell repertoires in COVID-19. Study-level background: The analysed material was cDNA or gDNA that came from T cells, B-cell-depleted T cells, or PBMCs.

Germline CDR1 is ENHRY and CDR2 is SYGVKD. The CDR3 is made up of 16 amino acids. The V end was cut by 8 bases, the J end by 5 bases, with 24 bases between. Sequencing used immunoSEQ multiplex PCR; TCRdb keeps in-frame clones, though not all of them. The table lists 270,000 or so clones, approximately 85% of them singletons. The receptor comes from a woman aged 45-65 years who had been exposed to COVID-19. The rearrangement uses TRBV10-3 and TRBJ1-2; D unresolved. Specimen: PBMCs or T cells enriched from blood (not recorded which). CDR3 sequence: CAIWDRASNSGYGYTF. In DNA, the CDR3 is TGTGCCATCTGGGATCGGGCCTCTAACTCGGGGTATGGCTACACCTTC.